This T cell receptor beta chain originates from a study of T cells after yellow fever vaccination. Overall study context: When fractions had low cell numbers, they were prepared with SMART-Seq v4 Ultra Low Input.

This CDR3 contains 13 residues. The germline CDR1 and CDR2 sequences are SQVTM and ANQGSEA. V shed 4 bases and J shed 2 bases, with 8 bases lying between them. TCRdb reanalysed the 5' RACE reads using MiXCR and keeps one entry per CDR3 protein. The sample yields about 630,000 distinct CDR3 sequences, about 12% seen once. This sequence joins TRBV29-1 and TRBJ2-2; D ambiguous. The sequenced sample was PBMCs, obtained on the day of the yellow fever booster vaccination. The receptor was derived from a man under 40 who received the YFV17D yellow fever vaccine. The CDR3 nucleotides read TGCAGCGTTGTGAAGATTAACACCGGGGAGCTGTTTTTT. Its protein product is CSVVKINTGELFF.